These T cell receptor beta chains were read from a single sample in a study of cytomegalovirus exposure and HLA in healthy donors. Profiled with immunoSEQ multiplex PCR; TCRdb holds only in-frame clones, not every one. Of about 130,000 clones listed, about 74% are singletons. The specimen sequenced was PBMCs. These receptors all stem from a woman in her forties or fifties in good health and CMV-seropositive. CDR3s leave out the opening cysteine and the closing phenylalanine or tryptophan.

V gene: TRBV15
CDR3 length: 12
CDR3 protein: ATRPPDRYGEQY

V gene: TRBV9
CDR3 length: 10
CDR3 protein: ASSAGRNTIY

V gene: TRBV6-6
CDR3 length: 14
CDR3 protein: ASSYGTSGGQETQY

V gene: TRBV6-5
CDR3 length: 12
CDR3 protein: ASSRGQGTGELF

V gene: TRBV7-9
CDR3 length: 11
CDR3 protein: ASSLGLMDTQY

V gene: TRBV5-8
CDR3 length: 15
CDR3 protein: ASSFWRRTGDKNIQY

V gene: TRBV25-1
CDR3 length: 12
CDR3 protein: ASRPSWANEKLF

V gene: TRBV6-1
CDR3 length: 11
CDR3 protein: ATYQDYLQPQH

V gene: TRBV6-1
CDR3 length: 10
CDR3 protein: ASSFQGSVAF

V gene: TRBV10-3
CDR3 length: 13
CDR3 protein: AISAWTGERNEQY

V gene: TRBV7-2
CDR3 length: 12
CDR3 protein: ASSPQRASYGYT

V gene: TRBV19
CDR3 length: 12
CDR3 protein: ATSQGATNEKLF

V gene: TRBV11-1
CDR3 length: 11
CDR3 protein: ASSLGLGETQY

V gene: TRBV5-1
CDR3 length: 13
CDR3 protein: ASSLGTGDGNTIY

V gene: TRBV18
CDR3 length: 13
CDR3 protein: ASSPERAGNQPQH

V gene: TRBV11-2
CDR3 length: 14
CDR3 protein: ASSLAPGGGADTQY

V gene: TRBV2
CDR3 length: 12
CDR3 protein: ASRGQVARGGYT

V gene: TRBV11-3
CDR3 length: 13
CDR3 protein: ASSLDRQGYQPQH

V gene: TRBV11-2
CDR3 length: 13
CDR3 protein: ASSQMLRSYNEQF

V gene: TRBV14
CDR3 length: 13
CDR3 protein: ASSPSAGGGNEQF

V gene: TRBV5-1
CDR3 length: 12
CDR3 protein: ASRTEVNTGELF

V gene: TRBV4-3
CDR3 length: 15
CDR3 protein: ASSQAADGQPNTEAF

V gene: TRBV5-8
CDR3 length: 11
CDR3 protein: ASSLEGIQTQY

V gene: TRBV5-4
CDR3 length: 13
CDR3 protein: ASSLESSGHNEQF

V gene: TRBV21-1
CDR3 length: 12
CDR3 protein: ASSNRAGTDTQY

V gene: TRBV7-9
CDR3 length: 11
CDR3 protein: ASSVEYTGELF

V gene: TRBV18
CDR3 length: 13
CDR3 protein: ASSPRGGRTDTQY

V gene: TRBV5-5
CDR3 length: 11
CDR3 protein: ASSDPGGPQAF

V gene: TRBV19
CDR3 length: 12
CDR3 protein: ASTHRGFNQPQH

V gene: TRBV4-2
CDR3 length: 11
CDR3 protein: ASSQDGQETQY

V gene: TRBV7-2
CDR3 length: 14
CDR3 protein: ASSLARSGGPYEQY

V gene: TRBV2
CDR3 length: 14
CDR3 protein: ASSTYSTATNEKLF

V gene: TRBV4-3
CDR3 length: 11
CDR3 protein: ASSQDLIYGYT

V gene: TRBV7-9
CDR3 length: 14
CDR3 protein: ASPRATGYSNQPQH

V gene: TRBV5-4
CDR3 length: 14
CDR3 protein: ASSLATGGGQETQY

V gene: TRBV14
CDR3 length: 12
CDR3 protein: ASSPQAFQETQY

V gene: TRBV5-1
CDR3 length: 13
CDR3 protein: ASSLNSRITEPQH

V gene: TRBV5-1
CDR3 length: 13
CDR3 protein: ASSWTGATNEKLF

V gene: TRBV29-1
CDR3 length: 10
CDR3 protein: SVETPGNEQF

V gene: TRBV10-3
CDR3 length: 13
CDR3 protein: AISDGRGRDQFWY

V gene: TRBV5-1
CDR3 length: 12
CDR3 protein: ASRPGLNTGELF

V gene: TRBV30
CDR3 length: 9
CDR3 protein: AWEDLGEQF